Following are 27 T cell receptor beta chains from one sample sequenced in a study of HIV-infected patients and healthy controls. MiXCR was run by TCRdb on the 5' RACE reads, yielding one entry per CDR3 protein. The sample has about 64,000 distinct CDR3 sequences, under 25% seen once. The sample taken for sequencing was CD4+ T cells from blood. The receptors were sampled from a human donor in good health.

J is TRBJ2-1 and V is TRBV21-1; the table's D call, TRBD2, was not checked against the DNA. TRBV21-1 has pseudogene status. The CDR3 contains 16 residues. The CDR3 is CASSKTTDAPGLKVFF. The CDR3 nucleotides are TGTGCCAGCAGCAAAACCACTGATGCGCCGGGCCTCAAGGTGTTCTTC.

This clonotype has a count of ten or more. The chain joins TRBV2 to TRBJ2-3, with 9 bases fitting TRBD1. V lost 1 base and J lost 4; bases outside the gene matches: 6. The germline CDR1 and CDR2 sequences are SNHLY and FYNNEI. The CDR3 contains 16 residues. The CDR3 nucleotides are TGTGCCAGCAGTGAAGGTCCGGGACAGGGAGCAGATACGCAGTATTTT. This encodes CASSEGPGQGADTQYF.

This clonotype was seen repeatedly, ten times or more. The chain carries TRBV12-3 or TRBV12-4 and TRBJ1-1, with a weak D call TRBD1 (6 bases). V gave up 1 base and J gave up 5 bases, with 11 bases separating them. The CDR3 covers 14 residues. Here the CDR3 reads CASSLDRVGTEAFF. In DNA, the CDR3 is TGTGCCAGCAGTTTAGACAGGGTTGGGACTGAAGCTTTCTTT.

This clonotype showed up many times. J is TRBJ1-2 and V is TRBV20-1, with 9 positions matching TRBD1. The V and J ends lost 6 bases and 4 bases, in that order; junction bases with no gene match: 15. The CDR3 spans 16 residues. CDR1 is DFQATT and CDR2 is SNEGSKA in the germline V gene (reference sequence). The CDR3 sequence is CSAKAGQGTVFYGYTF. The CDR3 DNA is TGCAGTGCCAAAGCCGGACAGGGGACCGTATTCTATGGCTACACCTTC.

This clonotype was detected a few times. The genes are TRBV6-1 and TRBJ2-2; 13 nucleotides match TRBD2. CDR3 length: 16 residues. CDR1 and CDR2 (germline): MNHNS, SASEGT. V trimming: 10 bases; J trimming: 6 bases; junction bases outside the gene matches: 11. CDR3 sequence: CATVLAGGPLPGELFF. Here the CDR3 DNA reads TGTGCCACCGTACTAGCGGGGGGGCCCCTACCCGGGGAGCTGTTTTTT.

This chain uses TRBV19 with TRBJ2-7; no clear D. Trimming shortened V by 5 bases and J by 3 bases, and 11 bases separated the two germline ends. CDR1 and CDR2 from the germline V gene are LNHDA and SQIVND (reference sequence). The CDR3 extends over 13 amino acids. The CDR3 nucleotides are TGTGCCAGTAGTCCCCTTGGCAGCTACGAGCAGTACTTC. Translated: CASSPLGSYEQYF. Full variable domain (outside the CDR3, taken from reference TRBV19 and TRBJ2-7): DGGITQSPKYLFRKEGQNVTLSCEQNLNHDAMYWYRQDPGQGLRLIYYSQIVNDFQKGDIAEGYSVSREKKESFPLTVTSAQKNPTAFYLCASSPLGSYEQYFGPGTRLTVT.

The gene calls are TRBV7-9 and TRBJ1-4; tentatively, D is TRBD1 (5 bases). The length of the CDR3 is 16 residues. Germline V gives CDR1 SEHNR, CDR2 FQNEAQ (reference sequence). V was pared by 7 bases and J by 5 bases, with 20 bases between. CDR3 in amino acids: CASTLSVWGENEKLFF. The CDR3 bases are TGTGCCAGCACCCTGTCCGTGTGGGGCGAAAATGAAAAACTGTTTTTT.

The sample holds a few counts of this clonotype. The chain couples TRBV25-1 to TRBJ1-2; D might be TRBD1 (5 bases). The CDR3 contains 13 residues. Germline lookup yields CDR1 MGHDK and CDR2 SYGVNS. The V end lost 4 bases, the J end lost 6 bases, and 12 bases lay between the germline ends. CDR3 in amino acids: CASSAPGYHGYTF. DNA for the CDR3: TGTGCCAGCAGTGCCCCAGGGTACCATGGCTACACCTTC.

This clonotype was picked up many times. V usage is TRBV3-1 and J usage is TRBJ1-1; D gene uncertain. V gave up 4 bases and J gave up 1 base, with 7 bases separating them. From germline, CDR1 is LGHDT and CDR2 YNNKEL (reference sequence). The CDR3 is 13 residues long. The CDR3 region has the DNA TGTGCCAGCAGCCGTTTCCGGAACACTGAAGCTTTCTTT. It yields the protein CASSRFRNTEAFF.

The sample holds a few counts of this clonotype. The rearrangement uses TRBV2 and TRBJ2-7; 8 nucleotides align to TRBD2. Trimming at V came to 6 bases and at J to 7 bases, leaving 5 bases not matched to a gene. This CDR3 comprises 12 residues. Germline values: CDR1 SNHLY, CDR2 FYNNEI. CDR3 protein: CASSGGLGEQYF. The CDR3 nucleotides read TGTGCCAGCAGCGGGGGACTAGGGGAGCAGTACTTC.

This clonotype came up a few times. The chain is built from TRBV6-5 and TRBJ2-3; D unresolved. CDR1 is MNHEY, CDR2 SVGAGI, per germline. The CDR3 totals 14 residues. V lost 2 bases to trimming and J lost 1 base, with 7 bases between them. CDR3 bases: TGTGCCAGCAGTTACCCAGGCCGCACAGATACGCAGTATTTT. This codes for CASSYPGRTDTQYF.

There are a few counts of this clonotype. The V call is TRBV19, the J call TRBJ2-7, with D possibly being TRBD2 (6 bases). V was pared by 6 bases and J by 2 bases, with 17 bases between. Germline CDR1 reads LNHDA; CDR2 reads SQIVND (reference sequence). The CDR3 is made up of 15 amino acids. CDR3 sequence: CASSPPGDSTYEQYF. CDR3 coding DNA: TGTGCCAGTAGCCCCCCGGGGGACTCGACCTACGAGCAGTACTTC.

The genes are TRBV20-1 and TRBJ1-2; D unclear. Germline assignment: CDR1 DFQATT and CDR2 SNEGSKA (reference sequence). Trimming cost V 6 bases and J 13 bases, with 18 bases left between them. The CDR3 spans 11 residues. This CDR3 reads CSAPGPDHVTF. The CDR3 region has the DNA TGCAGTGCCCCCGGACCGGACCACGTCACCTTC.

The chain recombines TRBV27 with TRBJ2-3; D is tentatively TRBD1 or TRBD2 (6 bases each). Germline CDR1 and CDR2: MNHEY and SMNVEV (reference sequence). V lost 6 bases, J lost 2 bases, and 9 bases lay in between. The CDR3 has 13 residues. CDR3 bases: TGTGCCAGCAGGCGGGACAACACAGATACGCAGTATTTT. Protein: CASRRDNTDTQYF.

The V gene is TRBV6-4, the J gene TRBJ1-2; D remains unclear. The V and J ends lost 2 bases and 0 bases respectively, with 7 bases between them. The CDR3 has 14 residues. Germline loops: CDR1 MRHNA, CDR2 SNTAGT. CDR3 residues: CASSDTHTNYGYTF. CDR3 bases: TGTGCCAGCAGTGACACACATACTAACTATGGCTACACCTTC.

In its sample, this clonotype was seen many times. The chain combines TRBV9 with TRBJ1-2, with 8 bases fitting TRBD1. The CDR3 length is 17 residues. Per the germline V gene, CDR1 is SGDLS and CDR2 is YYNGEE. Unmatched junction bases numbered 14, after V lost 4 bases and J lost 3 bases. The CDR3 is CASSPRGNRGTYYGYTF. CDR3 nucleotides: TGTGCCAGCAGCCCGCGAGGGAACAGGGGGACCTACTATGGCTACACCTTC.

In this sample, this clonotype turned up a few times. This rearrangement joins TRBV19 to TRBJ2-1; no clear D. CDR3 length: 15 amino acids. Germline V gene sequence: CDR1 LNHDA, CDR2 SQIVND (reference sequence). Trimming removed 3 bases at V and 7 bases at J, with 16 bases between. The CDR3 reads CASSMERPRDNEQFF. The CDR3, as DNA: TGTGCCAGTAGTATGGAGAGACCAAGGGATAATGAGCAGTTCTTC.

The rearrangement uses TRBV6-5 and TRBJ2-6, with 10 bases fitting TRBD1. V shed 5 bases and J 3 bases; nucleotides not matched to a gene: 4. The CDR3 totals 16 residues. Germline values: CDR1 MNHEY, CDR2 SVGAGI. The CDR3 bases are TGTGCCAGCAGTAGACAGGGGGCAGGTGGGGCCAACGTCCTGACTTTC. Translating gives CASSRQGAGGANVLTF.

This clonotype came up a few times. The V gene is TRBV19, the J gene TRBJ1-3, with a tentative D call TRBD1 (6 bases). Per germline, CDR1 LNHDA and CDR2 SQIVND (reference sequence). V was cut by 5 bases and J by 2 bases, with 22 bases left in between. The CDR3 runs to 18 residues. In DNA form, the CDR3 reads TGTGCCAGTAGTCCCCGGACAGTTACGAAGTCAGCTGGAAACACCATATATTTT. Its protein product is CASSPRTVTKSAGNTIYF.

In its sample, this clonotype was seen a few times. V gene TRBV11-2 combines with J gene TRBJ1-1; possible D gene TRBD1, 5 bases. The germline V gene has CDR1 SGHAT and CDR2 FQNNGV. The germline V and J ends were trimmed by 4 bases and 3 bases, with 15 bases remaining between them. The CDR3 is 15 amino acids. The CDR3 DNA reads TGTGCCAGCAGCTCCATCAAGAGGGGATACACTGAAGCTTTCTTT. Translating gives CASSSIKRGYTEAFF.

This clonotype was detected a few times. The V and J genes are TRBV7-8 and TRBJ2-7, with 7 bases fitting TRBD2. The V gene's germline CDR1 is SGHVS and CDR2 FQNEAQ. This CDR3 region has 15 residues. V shed 6 bases and J 3 bases; nucleotides not matched to a gene: 11. The CDR3 protein is CASSVRAGRVYEQYF. The CDR3 DNA sequence: TGTGCCAGCAGTGTGAGAGCGGGACGCGTCTACGAGCAGTACTTC.

The J gene is TRBJ1-4, the V gene TRBV7-3; D is unresolved. The germline V gene encodes CDR1 SGHTA and CDR2 FQGTGA. V lost 5 bases, J lost 3 bases, and 13 bases lay in between. This CDR3 spans 15 amino acids. As DNA, the CDR3 is TGTGCCAGCAGCCCCATAGGGCTCGCTAATGAAAAACTGTTTTTT. The encoded protein is CASSPIGLANEKLFF.

This rearrangement joins TRBV2 to TRBJ1-1; 7 bases line up with TRBD1. With V trimmed by 9 bases and J by 6 bases, 13 bases remained unmatched. CDR3 size: 14 residues. Germline values: CDR1 SNHLY, CDR2 FYNNEI. The CDR3, as DNA: TGTGCCAGGACTTTGACAGGGCGGGTGGCTGAAGCTTTCTTT. Translated, it gives CARTLTGRVAEAFF.

This chain joins TRBV6-6 and TRBJ2-1, with 9 bases aligning to TRBD2. Trimming at V came to 5 bases and at J to 5 bases, leaving 10 bases not matched to a gene. This CDR3 spans 16 amino acids. CDR1 is MNHNY, CDR2 SVGAGI, per germline (reference sequence). The CDR3 coding sequence is TGTGCCAGCAGTGCTGGGTCTAGCGGGGACCACAATGAGCAGTTCTTC. Translated: CASSAGSSGDHNEQFF.

This clonotype was recorded a few times. CDR3 sequence (DNA): TGTGCCTGGAGTGGTATAGGACTAGCGGGCCTAACGAGCTCCTACAATGAGCAGTTCTTC. Amino acid sequence: CAWSGIGLAGLTSSYNEQFF. The rearrangement links TRBV30 to TRBJ2-1, with 11 positions matching TRBD2. CDR3 length: 20 amino acids. Germline assignment: CDR1 GTSNPN and CDR2 SVGIG (reference sequence). Trimming removed 1 base from V and 0 bases from J; junction bases left unmatched: 14.

The chain links TRBV6-2 or TRBV6-3 to TRBJ1-1; 10 nucleotides line up with TRBD1. CDR3 length: 16 amino acids. V lost 4 bases and J lost 2; bases outside the gene matches: 7. The germline gives CDR1 MNHEY, CDR2 SVGEGT. The CDR3 spells CASSSPRTGGNTEAFF. Written as DNA, the CDR3 is TGTGCCAGCAGTTCCCCCAGGACAGGGGGTAACACTGAAGCTTTCTTT.

This clonotype was found many times. The genes are TRBV20-1 and TRBJ1-1; TRBD1 aligns across 9 bases. Germline V gene sequence: CDR1 DFQATT, CDR2 SNEGSKA (reference sequence). V shed 6 bases and J 5 bases; nucleotides not matched to a gene: 4. The CDR3 is made up of 12 amino acids. The CDR3 DNA follows: TGCAGTGCCGTGACAGGGGGGACTGAAGCTTTCTTT. Amino acids: CSAVTGGTEAFF.